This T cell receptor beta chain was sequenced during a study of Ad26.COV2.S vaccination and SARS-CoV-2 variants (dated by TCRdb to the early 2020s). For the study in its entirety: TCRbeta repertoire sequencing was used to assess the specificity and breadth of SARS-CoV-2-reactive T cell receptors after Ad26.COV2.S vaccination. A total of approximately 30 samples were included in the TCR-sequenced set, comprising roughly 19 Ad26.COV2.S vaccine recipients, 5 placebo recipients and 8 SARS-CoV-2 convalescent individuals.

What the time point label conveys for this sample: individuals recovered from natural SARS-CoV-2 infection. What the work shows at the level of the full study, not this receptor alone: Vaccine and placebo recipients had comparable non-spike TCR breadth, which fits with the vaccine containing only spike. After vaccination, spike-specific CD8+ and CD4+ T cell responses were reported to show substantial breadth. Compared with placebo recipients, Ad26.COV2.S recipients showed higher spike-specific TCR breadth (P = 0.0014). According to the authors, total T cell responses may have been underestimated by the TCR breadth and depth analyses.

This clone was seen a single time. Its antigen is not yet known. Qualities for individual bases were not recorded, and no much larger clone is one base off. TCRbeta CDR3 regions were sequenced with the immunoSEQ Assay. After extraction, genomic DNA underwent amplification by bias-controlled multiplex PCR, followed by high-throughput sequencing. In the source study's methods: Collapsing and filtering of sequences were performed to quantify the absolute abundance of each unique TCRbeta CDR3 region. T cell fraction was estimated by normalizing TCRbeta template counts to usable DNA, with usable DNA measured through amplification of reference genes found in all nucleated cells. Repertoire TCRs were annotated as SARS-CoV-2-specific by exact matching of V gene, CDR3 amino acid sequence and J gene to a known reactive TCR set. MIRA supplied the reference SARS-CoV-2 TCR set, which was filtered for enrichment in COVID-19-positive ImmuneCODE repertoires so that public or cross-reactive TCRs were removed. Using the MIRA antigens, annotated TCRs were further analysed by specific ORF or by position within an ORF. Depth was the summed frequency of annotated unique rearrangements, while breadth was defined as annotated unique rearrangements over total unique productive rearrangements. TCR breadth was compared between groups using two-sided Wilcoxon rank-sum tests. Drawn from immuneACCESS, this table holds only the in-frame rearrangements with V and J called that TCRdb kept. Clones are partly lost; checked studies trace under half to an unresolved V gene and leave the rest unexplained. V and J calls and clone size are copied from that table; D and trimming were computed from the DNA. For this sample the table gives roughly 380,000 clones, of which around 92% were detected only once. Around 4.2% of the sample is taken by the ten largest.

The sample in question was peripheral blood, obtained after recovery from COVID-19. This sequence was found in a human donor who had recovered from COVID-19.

The bases read TGTGCCAGCAGCTCCCCGGGGGCGCGGGGCACAGATACGCAGTATTTT. Its product reads: CASSSPGARGTDTQYF. This chain joins TRBV7-9 to TRBJ2-3; the D gene is possibly TRBD1 or TRBD2, each agreeing over 6 bases. V sheds 4 bases and J sheds 1 base, leaving 15 bases between their ends. As encoded in the germline V gene (reference sequence), CDR1 is SEHNR while CDR2 is FQNEAQ. Inclusive of the bounding cysteine and phenylalanine, the CDR3 is 16 residues long. Only the CDR3 part of the read is kept: 48 bases, read in frame from the first base.